This TCR beta chain is drawn from a study of shared clonotypes between healthy human individuals. Study findings and constraints: Of the naive CD4 clonotypes, around 4.7% were shared across several donors.

The CDR3 contains 11 residues. CDR1 is SNHLY, CDR2 FYNNEI, per germline. Trimming stripped 4 bases from V and 4 bases from J, with 4 bases between. The method was immunoSEQ multiplex PCR; TCRdb's version includes in-frame clones alone and lacks a portion of them. The table has 2 million to 3 million clones, roughly nine tenths seen once. Of note for this clone: The antigen is unknown. In the same sample, other DNA sequences code for this CDR3.

The genes are TRBV2 and TRBJ2-5; D remains unclear. The TCR sequence derives from a young man in good health. Material for sequencing was naive CD4+ T cells sorted from blood. The subset: CD45RA+ positively selected. As DNA, the CDR3 is TGTGCCAGCAGTGTCAGAGAGACCCAGTACTTC. Protein product: CASSVRETQYF.